A single sample gave rise to the 10 T cell receptor beta chains below, sequenced in a study of T cell responses to AZD1222 COVID-19 vaccine. Some clones are missing from TCRdb's copy, which holds only in-frame ones; the method was immunoSEQ multiplex PCR. Among 100,000 to 150,000 clones listed, 85% to 90% were seen once. The sequencing used peripheral blood, collected on day 0 of AZD1222 vaccination. The receptors derive from an adult in good health.

This rearrangement joins TRBV9 to TRBJ2-1; 10 bases fit TRBD2. The V segment lost 0 bases and the J segment 6 bases; nucleotides outside the gene matches: 6. CDR1 and CDR2 from the germline V gene are SGDLS and YYNGEE. This CDR3 spans 16 amino acids. The CDR3, as DNA: TGTGCCAGCAGCGTAGAACAAGCGGGAGGGCCCAATGAGCAGTTCTTC. As protein: CASSVEQAGGPNEQFF.

The chain combines TRBV28 with TRBJ1-1; no clear D gene. Trimming stripped 6 bases from V and 1 base from J, with 6 bases between. This CDR3 contains 12 residues. Germline values: CDR1 MDHEN, CDR2 SYDVKM. The CDR3 DNA sequence: TGTGCCAGCAGAGTCAGGAACACTGAAGCTTTCTTT. Amino acid sequence: CASRVRNTEAFF.

V and J are TRBV28 and TRBJ1-1; D is undetermined. The CDR3 runs to 12 residues. V lost 5 bases to trimming and J lost 11 bases, with 15 bases between them. Per the germline V gene, CDR1 is MDHEN and CDR2 is SYDVKM. The CDR3, as DNA: TGTGCCAGCAGTCGAAATACCCCCGATGCTTTCTTT. As protein: CASSRNTPDAFF.

The chain couples TRBV9 to TRBJ1-6; D call uncertain. CDR1 is SGDLS, CDR2 YYNGEE, per germline. V was trimmed by 7 bases and J by 13 bases, leaving 6 bases between them. The CDR3 extends over 9 amino acids. Here the CDR3 DNA reads TGTGCCAGCGGCTATCCCCTCCACTTT. Protein product: CASGYPLHF.

The chain couples TRBV29-1 to TRBJ2-3, with TRBD1 matching over 8 bases. Losses at the gene ends were 5 bases for V and 1 base for J; bases not matched to a gene: 5. CDR3 length: 14 residues. In germline, CDR1 is SQVTM, CDR2 ANQGSEA. The DNA for the CDR3 is TGCAGCGTTCTTCCGGGACAGGGCACAGATACGCAGTATTTT. It specifies CSVLPGQGTDTQYF.

This clone occurred once. This sample also contains other DNA sequences that code for the same CDR3. V usage is TRBV5-4 and J usage is TRBJ1-1, with D maybe TRBD1 (5 bases). Trimming left V 4 bases short and J 0 bases short, with 7 bases between. Germline V CDR1 and CDR2: SGHNT, YYREEE (reference sequence). The CDR3 consists of 13 residues. DNA for the CDR3: TGTGCCAGCAGCCCAGGGTTGAACACTGAAGCTTTCTTT. Translated: CASSPGLNTEAFF.

This clone was recorded once. V usage is TRBV5-1 and J usage is TRBJ1-2; D is perhaps TRBD1 (5 bases). Trimming cost V 1 base and J 4 bases, with 14 bases left between them. CDR1 and CDR2 (germline): SGHRS, YFSETQ. CDR3 length: 15 amino acids. CDR3 region: CASSLMGHGGYGYTF. Written as DNA, the CDR3 is TGCGCCAGCAGCTTGATGGGTCACGGGGGCTATGGCTACACCTTC.

This clone was found once. The chain combines TRBV4-1 with TRBJ2-4, with D possibly matching TRBD2 (7 bases). This CDR3 contains 16 residues. Between the trimmed V and J ends, which lost 0 bases and 3 bases, there was a span of 12 bases. Germline V CDR1 and CDR2: MGHRA, YSYEKL. CDR3 nucleotides: TGCGCCAGCAGCCAAGAAGGGGGGGTCAGCAAAAACATTCAGTACTTC. Its translation: CASSQEGGVSKNIQYF.

This clone was counted a few times. The V gene is TRBV28, the J gene TRBJ1-1; the match to TRBD1 covers 7 bases. V dropped 8 bases and J dropped 5; count of bases not matched to a gene: 11. Germline loops: CDR1 MDHEN, CDR2 SYDVKM. This CDR3 is built from 14 residues. The CDR3 reads CASLKPGQPTEAFF. Written as DNA, the CDR3 is TGTGCCAGCCTCAAACCGGGACAGCCGACTGAAGCTTTCTTT.

This rearrangement joins TRBV2 to TRBJ1-4; 10 bases align to TRBD1. The germline V gene encodes CDR1 SNHLY and CDR2 FYNNEI. The trim removed 7 bases at V and 7 bases at J, leaving 9 bases unmatched. The CDR3 is 15 amino acids. The CDR3 here is CASTGQGGRGEKLFF. CDR3 DNA: TGTGCCAGCACCGGACAGGGGGGAAGAGGTGAAAAACTGTTTTTT.